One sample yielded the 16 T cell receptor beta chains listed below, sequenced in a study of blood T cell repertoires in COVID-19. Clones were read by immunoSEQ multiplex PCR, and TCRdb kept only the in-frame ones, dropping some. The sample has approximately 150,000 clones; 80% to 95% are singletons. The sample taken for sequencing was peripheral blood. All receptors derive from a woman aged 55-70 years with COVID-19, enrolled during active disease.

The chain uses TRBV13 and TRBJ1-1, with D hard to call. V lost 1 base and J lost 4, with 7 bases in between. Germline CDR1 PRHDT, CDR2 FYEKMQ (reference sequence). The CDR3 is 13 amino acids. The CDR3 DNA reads TGTGCCAGCAGCTTAGAGCGGGGCACTGAAGCTTTCTTT. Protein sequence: CASSLERGTEAFF.

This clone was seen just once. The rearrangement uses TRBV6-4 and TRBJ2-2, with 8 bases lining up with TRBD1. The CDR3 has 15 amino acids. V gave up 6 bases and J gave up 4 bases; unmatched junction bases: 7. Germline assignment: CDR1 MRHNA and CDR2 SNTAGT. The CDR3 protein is CASSLGQGGTGELFF. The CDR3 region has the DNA TGTGCCAGCAGCCTCGGACAGGGTGGCACCGGGGAGCTGTTTTTT.

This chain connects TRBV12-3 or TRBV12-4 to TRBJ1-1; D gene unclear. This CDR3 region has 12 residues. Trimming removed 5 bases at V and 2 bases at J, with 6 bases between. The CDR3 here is CASSLYNTEAFF. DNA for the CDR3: TGTGCCAGCAGTCTTTATAACACTGAAGCTTTCTTT.

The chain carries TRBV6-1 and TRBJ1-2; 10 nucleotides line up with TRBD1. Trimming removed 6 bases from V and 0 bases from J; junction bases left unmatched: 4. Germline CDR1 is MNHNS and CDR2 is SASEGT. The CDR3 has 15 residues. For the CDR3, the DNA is TGTGCCAGCAGAAGACAGGGGGCGGCTAACTATGGCTACACCTTC. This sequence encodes CASRRQGAANYGYTF.

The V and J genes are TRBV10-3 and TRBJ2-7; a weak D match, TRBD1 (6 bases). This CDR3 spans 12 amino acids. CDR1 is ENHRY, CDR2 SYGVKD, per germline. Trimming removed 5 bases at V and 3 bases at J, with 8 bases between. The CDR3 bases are TGTGCCATCAGTATACAGGGCTACGAGCAGTACTTC. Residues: CAISIQGYEQYF.

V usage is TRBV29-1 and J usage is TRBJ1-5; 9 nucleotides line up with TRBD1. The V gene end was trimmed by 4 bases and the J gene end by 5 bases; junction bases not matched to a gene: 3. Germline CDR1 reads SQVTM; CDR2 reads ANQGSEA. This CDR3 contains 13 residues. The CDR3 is CSVGRDRDQPQHF. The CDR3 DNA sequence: TGCAGCGTTGGACGGGACAGGGATCAGCCCCAGCATTTT.

CDR3 in amino acids: CASTADGGGHSYNEQFF. The CDR3 DNA follows: TGTGCCAGCACGGCGGACGGCGGGGGACACTCCTACAATGAGCAGTTCTTC. J is TRBJ2-1 and V is TRBV9; maybe TRBD2 (7 bases). V was cut by 6 bases and J by 0 bases, with 19 bases left in between. Germline V gene data show CDR1 as SGDLS and CDR2 as YYNGEE. This CDR3 has 17 residues.

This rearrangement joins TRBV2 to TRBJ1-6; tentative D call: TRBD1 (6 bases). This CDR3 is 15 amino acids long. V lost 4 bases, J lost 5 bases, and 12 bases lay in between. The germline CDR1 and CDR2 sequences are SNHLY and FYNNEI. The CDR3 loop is CASSVRGQNNSPLHF. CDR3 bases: TGTGCCAGCAGTGTAAGGGGACAAAATAATTCACCCCTCCACTTT.

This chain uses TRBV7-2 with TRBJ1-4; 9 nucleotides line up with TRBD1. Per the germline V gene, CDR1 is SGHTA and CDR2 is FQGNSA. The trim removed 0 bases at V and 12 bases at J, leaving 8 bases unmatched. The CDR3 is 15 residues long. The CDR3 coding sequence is TGTGCCAGCAGCTTAGCGGGACAGGGAACGGGGCAACTGTTTTTT. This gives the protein CASSLAGQGTGQLFF.

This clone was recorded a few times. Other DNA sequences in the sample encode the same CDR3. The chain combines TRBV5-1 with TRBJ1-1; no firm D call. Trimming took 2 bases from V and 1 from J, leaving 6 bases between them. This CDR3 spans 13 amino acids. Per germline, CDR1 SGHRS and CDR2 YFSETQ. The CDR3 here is CASSFEGNTEAFF. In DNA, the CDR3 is TGCGCCAGCAGCTTCGAGGGGAACACTGAAGCTTTCTTT.

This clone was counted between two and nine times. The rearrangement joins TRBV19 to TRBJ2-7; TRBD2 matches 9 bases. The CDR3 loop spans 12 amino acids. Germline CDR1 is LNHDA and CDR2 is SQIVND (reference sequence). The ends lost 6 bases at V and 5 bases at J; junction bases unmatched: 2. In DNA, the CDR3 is TGTGCCAGTAGCCGCGGGGGGGACGAGCAGTACTTC. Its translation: CASSRGGDEQYF.

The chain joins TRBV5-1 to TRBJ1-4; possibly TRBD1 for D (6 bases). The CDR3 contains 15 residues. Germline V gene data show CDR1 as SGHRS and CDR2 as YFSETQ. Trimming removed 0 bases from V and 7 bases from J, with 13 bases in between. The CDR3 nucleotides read TGCGCCAGCAGCTTGGGAGGACAGTCGGCTGAAAAACTGTTTTTT. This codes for CASSLGGQSAEKLFF.

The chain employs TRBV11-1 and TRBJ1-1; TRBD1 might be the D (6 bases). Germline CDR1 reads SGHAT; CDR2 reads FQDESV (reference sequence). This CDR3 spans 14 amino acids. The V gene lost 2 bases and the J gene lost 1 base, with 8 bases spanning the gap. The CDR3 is CASSLQQGNTEAFF. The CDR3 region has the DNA TGTGCCAGCAGCTTACAACAGGGGAACACTGAAGCTTTCTTT. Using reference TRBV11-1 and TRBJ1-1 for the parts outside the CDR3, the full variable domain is EAEVAQSPRYKITEKSQAVAFWCDPISGHATLYWYRQILGQGPELLVQFQDESVVDDSQLPKDRFSAERLKGVDSTLKIQPAELGDSAMYLCASSLQQGNTEAFFGQGTRLTVV.

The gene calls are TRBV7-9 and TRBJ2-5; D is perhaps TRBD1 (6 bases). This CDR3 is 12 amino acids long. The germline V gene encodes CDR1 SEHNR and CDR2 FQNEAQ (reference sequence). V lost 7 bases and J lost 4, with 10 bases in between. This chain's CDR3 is CASTRDTETQYF. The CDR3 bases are TGTGCCAGCACTCGGGACACAGAGACCCAGTACTTC.

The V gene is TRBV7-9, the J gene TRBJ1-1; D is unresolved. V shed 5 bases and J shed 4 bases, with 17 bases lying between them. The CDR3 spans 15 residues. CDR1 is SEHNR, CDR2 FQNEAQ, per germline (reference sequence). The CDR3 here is CASSDGGGWSTEAFF. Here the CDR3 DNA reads TGTGCCAGCAGCGACGGAGGTGGATGGAGCACTGAAGCTTTCTTT.

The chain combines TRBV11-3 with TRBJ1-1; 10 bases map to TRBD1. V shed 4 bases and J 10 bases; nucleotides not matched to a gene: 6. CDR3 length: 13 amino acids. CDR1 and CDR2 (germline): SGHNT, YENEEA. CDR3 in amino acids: CASSSGTGDTAFF. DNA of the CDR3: TGTGCCAGCAGCTCAGGGACAGGGGATACAGCTTTCTTT. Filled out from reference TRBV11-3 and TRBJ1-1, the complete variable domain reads EAGVVQSPRYKIIEKKQPVAFWCNPISGHNTLYWYLQNLGQGPELLIRYENEEAVDDSQLPKDRFSAERLKGVDSTLKIQPAELGDSAVYLCASSSGTGDTAFFGQGTRLTVV.